A selection of T cell receptor beta chains follows, all from one sample in a study of T cells after yellow fever vaccination. TCRdb independently ran MiXCR on the 5' RACE reads; one entry per CDR3 protein. The sample holds under 500,000 distinct CDR3 sequences, roughly a sixth seen once. The starting material was PBMCs, obtained before the yellow fever booster vaccination. All receptors derive from a man aged 18-30 years who received the YFV17D yellow fever vaccine. CDR3s include the opening cysteine and the closing phenylalanine or tryptophan. Fields, in order: clone size, J gene, V gene, D gene, CDR3 protein, CDR3 DNA. D genes are given only for firm matches. The listing skips clone size in some rows; elsewhere it reads once, few, many or a size class.

>few|TRBJ2-1|TRBV27|-
CASSAPGNEQFF
TGTGCCAGCAGTGCCCCAGGGAATGAGCAGTTCTTC
>-|TRBJ2-1|TRBV6-6|-
CASLTAYNEQFF
TGTGCCAGCTTGACTGCATACAATGAGCAGTTCTTC
>few|TRBJ1-5|TRBV25-1|-
CASSAGPFQPQHF
TGTGCCAGCAGTGCAGGGCCATTTCAGCCCCAGCATTTT
>-|TRBJ2-2|TRBV10-3|-
CAIFRVDTGELFF
TGTGCCATCTTTCGGGTGGACACCGGGGAGCTGTTTTTT
>few|TRBJ2-5|TRBV7-9|-
CASSFGWGVKETQYF
TGTGCCAGCAGCTTTGGCTGGGGCGTAAAAGAGACCCAGTACTTC
>few|TRBJ1-5|TRBV20-1|TRBD1
CSASRQGNSNQPQHF
TGCAGTGCTAGTAGACAGGGAAATAGCAATCAGCCCCAGCATTTT
>-|TRBJ1-4|TRBV20-1|-
CSARDRLPEKLFF
TGCAGTGCTAGAGATAGGTTACCCGAAAAACTGTTTTTT
>few|TRBJ1-1|TRBV29-1|-
CSATWPGANTEAFF
TGCAGCGCCACCTGGCCAGGGGCGAACACTGAAGCTTTCTTT
>-|TRBJ1-1|TRBV5-1|-
CASSYDRENTEAFF
TGCGCCAGCAGCTACGATCGGGAGAACACTGAAGCTTTCTTT
>-|TRBJ2-2|TRBV4-1|TRBD2
CASSRPGLAGSGELFF
TGCGCCAGCAGCCGACCGGGACTAGCTGGGTCCGGGGAGCTGTTTTTT
>few|TRBJ2-1|TRBV24-1|-
CATSSGPAHEQFF
TGTGCCACCAGTTCTGGACCGGCCCATGAGCAGTTCTTC
>few|TRBJ1-2|TRBV6-2/TRBV6-3|TRBD1
CASSSGQADTF
TGTGCCAGCAGTTCCGGACAGGCAGACACCTTC
>-|TRBJ1-2|TRBV27|-
CASSLSGFGDRLVDGYTF
TGTGCCAGCAGTTTATCGGGATTCGGCGACCGCCTCGTAGATGGCTACACCTTC
>few|TRBJ2-2|TRBV4-3|-
CASSQSWAGELFF
TGCGCCAGCAGCCAATCGTGGGCCGGGGAGCTGTTTTTT
>-|TRBJ1-5|TRBV7-2|-
CASSITGQPQHF
TGTGCCAGCAGCATTACAGGCCAGCCCCAGCATTTT
>-|TRBJ2-2|TRBV7-2|-
CASSPHGSSGDGELFF
TGTGCCAGCAGCCCTCACGGCAGTTCGGGCGATGGGGAGCTGTTTTTT
>-|TRBJ1-2|TRBV2|-
CASSPWAYGYTF
TGTGCCAGCAGTCCTTGGGCCTATGGCTACACCTTC
>few|TRBJ2-1|TRBV6-2/TRBV6-3|-
CASRLTRASFYNNEQFF
TGTGCCAGCAGATTGACGAGGGCATCATTTTATAACAATGAGCAGTTCTTC
>-|TRBJ1-1|TRBV20-1|-
CSARGGGPNTEAFF
TGCAGTGCTAGAGGTGGGGGGCCGAACACTGAAGCTTTCTTT
>few|TRBJ2-5|TRBV20-1|-
CSAPERSRTQYF
TGCAGTGCCCCGGAGCGGTCGCGAACCCAGTACTTC
>few|TRBJ2-5|TRBV7-2|-
CASLLLTRQETQYF
TGTGCCAGCCTTTTACTGACTAGACAAGAGACCCAGTACTTC
>-|TRBJ2-7|TRBV4-3|-
CASSQFPGSSYEQYF
TGCGCCAGCAGCCAATTCCCTGGGAGCTCCTACGAGCAGTACTTC
>few|TRBJ2-1|TRBV7-9|-
CASSFSGGPYNEQFF
TGTGCCAGCAGCTTCTCGGGGGGCCCTTACAATGAGCAGTTCTTC
>-|TRBJ2-7|TRBV11-2|-
CASSPLRGPSSYEQYF
TGTGCCAGCAGCCCCTTGAGGGGCCCGAGCTCCTACGAGCAGTACTTC
>-|TRBJ1-1|TRBV7-3|-
CASTPYMGGEAFF
TGTGCCAGCACCCCCTATATGGGGGGCGAAGCTTTCTTT